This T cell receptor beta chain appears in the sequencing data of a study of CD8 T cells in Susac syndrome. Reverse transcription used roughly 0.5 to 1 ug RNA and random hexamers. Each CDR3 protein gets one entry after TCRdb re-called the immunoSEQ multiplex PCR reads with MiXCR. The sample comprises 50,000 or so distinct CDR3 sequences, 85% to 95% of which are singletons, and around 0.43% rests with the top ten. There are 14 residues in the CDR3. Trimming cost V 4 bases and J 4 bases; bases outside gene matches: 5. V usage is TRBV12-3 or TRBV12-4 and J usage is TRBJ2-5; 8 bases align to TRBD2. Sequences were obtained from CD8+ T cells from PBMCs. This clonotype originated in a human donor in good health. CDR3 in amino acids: CASSSHRGGETQYF. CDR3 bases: TGTGCCAGCAGTTCCCACCGGGGGGGAGAGACCCAGTACTTC.